The 23 T cell receptor beta chains listed next were all sequenced from one sample in a study of cytomegalovirus exposure and HLA in healthy donors. It was with 60 Vbeta and 13 Jbeta primers that the PCR ran. Data came from immunoSEQ multiplex PCR; TCRdb stores just in-frame clones and leaves some out. The sample gives about 130,000 clones, 80% of which show up once; approximately 10% is in the top ten. The sequencing sample was made of PBMCs. All receptors derive from a man aged 25-45 years in good health and CMV-seropositive.

Written as DNA, the CDR3 is TGTGCCAGTAGTAGGAGCGGGGGGGTTGGAGAGACCCAGTACTTC. Its protein is CASSRSGGVGETQYF. This chain joins TRBV19 and TRBJ2-5; TRBD2 aligns across 10 bases. This CDR3 has 15 amino acids. Germline lookup yields CDR1 LNHDA and CDR2 SQIVND (reference sequence). The V gene end was trimmed by 4 bases and the J gene end by 4 bases; junction bases not matched to a gene: 6.

The gene calls are TRBV7-9 and TRBJ2-2, with D unresolved. This CDR3 spans 13 amino acids. Germline V CDR1 and CDR2: SEHNR, FQNEAQ (reference sequence). Trimming stripped 3 bases from V and 2 bases from J, with 4 bases between. CDR3 residues: CASSFVNTGELFF. The CDR3 nucleotides are TGTGCCAGCAGCTTTGTAAACACCGGGGAGCTGTTTTTT.

The chain is built from TRBV10-3 and TRBJ1-6; the match to TRBD1 covers 9 bases. CDR1 is ENHRY and CDR2 is SYGVKD in the germline V gene. Losses at the gene ends were 6 bases for V and 6 bases for J; bases not matched to a gene: 3. The CDR3 covers 14 residues. CDR3 loop: CAIRGTGSNSPLHF. In DNA, the CDR3 is TGTGCCATCAGGGGGACAGGGAGTAATTCACCCCTCCACTTT.

The chain has TRBV9 and TRBJ1-2, with TRBD1 matching over 8 bases. Per the germline V gene, CDR1 is SGDLS and CDR2 is YYNGEE. V shed 3 bases and J 5 bases; nucleotides not matched to a gene: 6. CDR3 length equals 14 residues. The CDR3 coding sequence is TGTGCCAGCAGCGCAGGGGGCGGTGGGTATGGCTACACCTTC. Translated: CASSAGGGGYGYTF.

The V call is TRBV6-5, the J call TRBJ1-2; D is uncertain. This CDR3 has 13 amino acids. V lost 2 bases and J 4 bases, leaving 8 bases between the germline ends. Germline CDR1 MNHEY, CDR2 SVGAGI. The CDR3 reads CASSYGGIYGYTF. In DNA, the CDR3 is TGTGCCAGCAGTTACGGCGGGATCTATGGCTACACCTTC.

The V gene is TRBV6-1, the J gene TRBJ1-1, with a weak D call TRBD1 (6 bases). With 4 bases removed from V and 0 bases from J, the gap between germline ends came to 21 bases. Per the germline V gene, CDR1 is MNHNS and CDR2 is SASEGT. The CDR3 sequence is 18 residues long. This chain's CDR3 is CASSATWGGAPMNTEAFF. Here the CDR3 DNA reads TGTGCCAGCAGTGCTACCTGGGGGGGGGCCCCCATGAACACTGAAGCTTTCTTT.

The chain employs TRBV9 and TRBJ2-5; 8 nucleotides match TRBD1. With the DNA end fitting TRBJ2-7 better, the J assignment may be wrong. The CDR3 runs 15 residues. Germline V gives CDR1 SGDLS, CDR2 YYNGEE. This chain's CDR3 is CASSTRTGKVSEQYF. The DNA for the CDR3 is TGTGCCAGCAGCACCCGGACAGGGAAAGTCAGCGAGCAGTACTTC.

The V gene is TRBV19, the J gene TRBJ1-2, with TRBD1 identical over 7 bases. The V segment lost 8 bases and the J segment 3 bases; nucleotides outside the gene matches: 9. Looked up from germline, CDR1 is LNHDA and CDR2 is SQIVND (reference sequence). The CDR3 sequence is 14 residues long. Here the CDR3 DNA reads TGTGCCAGTTGGAACAGGGGCGGGGACTATGGCTACACCTTC. This translates into CASWNRGGDYGYTF.

The chain combines TRBV10-3 with TRBJ2-7; D not certain. Germline values: CDR1 ENHRY, CDR2 SYGVKD. The length of the CDR3 is 15 residues. V lost 2 bases to trimming and J lost 0 bases, with 11 bases between them. CDR3 bases: TGTGCCATCAGTGAGAATCCAGGAACCTCCTACGAGCAGTACTTC. Translating gives CAISENPGTSYEQYF.

V usage is TRBV28 and J usage is TRBJ1-6; perhaps TRBD1 as D (5 bases). The CDR3 contains 14 residues. The V end lost 2 bases, the J end lost 7 bases, and 9 bases lay between the germline ends. Germline CDR1 and CDR2: MDHEN and SYDVKM. CDR3 bases: TGTGCCAGCAGTTTAGGACAAGACAATTCACCCCTCCACTTT. It yields the protein CASSLGQDNSPLHF.

The chain is built from TRBV4-2 and TRBJ1-1; D unresolved. The CDR3 totals 14 residues. Per germline, CDR1 LGHNA and CDR2 YNFKEQ. The V gene lost 7 bases and the J gene lost 7 bases, with 19 bases spanning the gap. The CDR3 loop is CASTLHREYGEAFF. CDR3 sequence (DNA): TGTGCCAGCACCCTACACCGGGAGTATGGTGAAGCTTTCTTT.

V gene TRBV15 combines with J gene TRBJ2-1; 7 bases are shared with TRBD2. This CDR3 has 16 residues. After removal of 1 base from V and 5 bases from J, the junction contained 8 bases not matched to a gene. Germline V gene data show CDR1 as LNHNV and CDR2 as YYDKDF (reference sequence). CDR3 nucleotides: TGTGCCACCAGCAGAGGACTAGCTAACCCAAACAATGAGCAGTTCTTC. It codes for CATSRGLANPNNEQFF.

The V and J genes are TRBV2 and TRBJ1-1, with 9 bases identical to TRBD1. V shed 5 bases and J 4 bases; nucleotides not matched to a gene: 5. This CDR3 has 14 residues. Germline CDR1 SNHLY, CDR2 FYNNEI. The CDR3 coding sequence is TGTGCCAGCAGTTGGACAGGGGTGGTCACTGAAGCTTTCTTT. Its translation is CASSWTGVVTEAFF.

J is TRBJ1-2 and V is TRBV5-1, with 9 bases lining up with TRBD1. Germline trimming cut 0 bases from V and 4 bases from J; bases unmatched to any gene: 13. Per germline, CDR1 SGHRS and CDR2 YFSETQ. The CDR3 runs to 18 residues. This chain's CDR3 is CASSLGPSTGGSGYGYTF. DNA of the CDR3: TGCGCCAGCAGCTTGGGCCCATCAACAGGGGGCTCTGGCTATGGCTACACCTTC.

The rearrangement joins TRBV5-1 to TRBJ1-2; 10 bases agree with TRBD1. Trimming at V came to 4 bases and at J to 4 bases, leaving 13 bases not matched to a gene. From germline, CDR1 is SGHRS and CDR2 YFSETQ. This CDR3 comprises 17 residues. The CDR3 loop is CASSRLPPGQGLYGYTF. The CDR3 DNA reads TGCGCCAGCAGCCGGTTACCTCCGGGACAGGGGCTCTATGGCTACACCTTC.

The chain has TRBV4-1 and TRBJ1-5, with 10 positions matching TRBD1. Germline loops: CDR1 MGHRA, CDR2 YSYEKL. The CDR3 length is 15 residues. V lost 4 bases to trimming and J lost 7 bases; unmatched junction nucleotides: 7. In DNA, the CDR3 is TGCGCCAGCAGCCCAAGACAGGGGGCTGAGCAGCCCCAGCATTTT. Translating it yields CASSPRQGAEQPQHF.

The chain joins TRBV29-1 to TRBJ2-1; TRBD2 matches 11 bases. The germline V gene has CDR1 SQVTM and CDR2 ANQGSEA. After removal of 6 bases from V and 8 bases from J, the junction contained 15 bases not matched to a gene. The CDR3 has 16 residues. The DNA of the CDR3 is TGCAGCGTGGTAGGGACTAGCGGAGGAAAAGGGGATGAGCAGTTCTTC. Protein sequence: CSVVGTSGGKGDEQFF.

The V call is TRBV11-2, the J call TRBJ2-5, with D maybe TRBD2 (5 bases). The CDR3 has 13 residues. Germline V lookup: CDR1 SGHAT, CDR2 FQNNGV. Trimming cost V 2 bases and J 5 bases, with 9 bases left between them. This chain's CDR3 is CASSLTGLETQYF. The DNA for the CDR3 is TGTGCCAGCAGCTTAACGGGGTTGGAGACCCAGTACTTC.

CDR3 sequence (DNA): TGTGCTAGTGGTTTGTGGACATCGAATCAGCCCCAGCATTTT. Translating it yields CASGLWTSNQPQHF. J is TRBJ1-5 and V is TRBV12-5; tentative D call: TRBD1 (5 bases). From germline, CDR1 is LGHNT and CDR2 FRNRAP. The CDR3 runs to 14 residues. V was shortened by 2 bases and J by 4 bases, with 9 bases between the two germline ends.

The chain uses TRBV4-1 and TRBJ1-4, with D possibly TRBD1 on 6 matching bases. Trimming left V 0 bases short and J 8 bases short, with 13 bases between. The CDR3 sequence is 15 residues long. CDR1 MGHRA and CDR2 YSYEKL come from the germline V gene. In DNA, the CDR3 is TGCGCCAGCAGCCAAGATACCGGGGGGCAAGAAAAACTGTTTTTT. It codes for CASSQDTGGQEKLFF.

This clone was picked up a small number of times. V usage is TRBV2 and J usage is TRBJ1-1, with a weak D call TRBD1 (6 bases). The CDR3 consists of 14 residues. Germline-derived CDR1 and CDR2 are SNHLY and FYNNEI. Trimming pared 2 bases from V and 4 bases from J, leaving 11 bases between. CDR3 region: CASSEQRGSTEAFF. The CDR3 region has the DNA TGTGCCAGCAGTGAACAAAGGGGGAGCACTGAAGCTTTCTTT.

The chain recombines TRBV19 with TRBJ1-1; the D gene is possibly TRBD1 (5 bases). Trimming stripped 7 bases from V and 7 bases from J, with 22 bases between. The CDR3 runs to 15 residues. Germline loops: CDR1 LNHDA, CDR2 SQIVND (reference sequence). The DNA of the CDR3 is TGTGCCAGTACCGGAGGGACTTCAGTTCGCGATGAAGCTTTCTTT. Translated: CASTGGTSVRDEAFF.

This chain connects TRBV6-5 to TRBJ2-7, with 7 positions matching TRBD1. The V gene's germline CDR1 is MNHEY and CDR2 SVGAGI. The junction had 15 bases not matched to a gene; V was cut back by 4 bases and J by 6 bases. The CDR3 has 16 amino acids. CDR3 protein: CASSLVPGTVVREQYF. The CDR3, as DNA: TGTGCCAGCAGTTTGGTTCCCGGGACAGTCGTACGCGAGCAGTACTTC.